This TCR beta chain derives from a study of blood T cell repertoires in COVID-19. Clones were sequenced by immunoSEQ multiplex PCR, and TCRdb holds only the in-frame ones, with some missing. The data contain about 100,000 clones, about 88% of them seen just once; the ten biggest clones take up roughly 3%. The clonotype comes from an elderly woman with acute or convalescent COVID-19. Sample: peripheral blood.

DNA for the CDR3: TGTGCCAGCAGTATGCTGACAACCACCGGGGAGCTGTTTTTT. It yields the protein CASSMLTTTGELFF. This chain uses TRBV6-5 with TRBJ2-2; D ambiguous. The CDR3 has 14 amino acids. Germline V lookup: CDR1 MNHEY, CDR2 SVGAGI. V lost 5 bases and J 4 bases, leaving 11 bases between the germline ends.